One and the same sample provided the 28 T cell receptor beta chains below, sequenced in a study of cytomegalovirus exposure and HLA in healthy donors. 13 Jbeta primers and 60 Vbeta primers were used for the PCR. The data were produced by immunoSEQ multiplex PCR, yet TCRdb's version contains in-frame clones alone and is incomplete. The data hold under 200,000 clones, with 84% observed a single time. Sequencing used PBMCs. These receptors were obtained from a boy between 2 and 15 years old in good health and CMV-seronegative.

V is TRBV28 and J is TRBJ1-1; tentative D call: TRBD1 (5 bases). The CDR3 totals 11 residues. Between the trimmed V and J ends, which lost 4 bases and 10 bases, there was a span of 10 bases. Germline V gives CDR1 MDHEN, CDR2 SYDVKM. CDR3 bases: TGTGCCAGCAGTTACGGGGGGTTAGCTTTCTTT. Translated: CASSYGGLAFF.

The CDR3 loop is CASSFTVSSNQPQHF. The CDR3 region has the DNA TGTGCCAGCAGTTTCACGGTTTCGAGCAATCAGCCCCAGCATTTT. The J gene is TRBJ1-5, the V gene TRBV27, with D unclear. Trimming stripped 3 bases from V and 1 base from J, with 10 bases between. CDR3 length: 15 residues. The germline V gene has CDR1 MNHEY and CDR2 SMNVEV (reference sequence).

V usage is TRBV19 and J usage is TRBJ1-1, with D uncertain. The CDR3 runs 15 residues. Trimming took off 4 bases at V and 0 bases at J, with 12 bases between the two ends. In germline, CDR1 is LNHDA, CDR2 SQIVND (reference sequence). This CDR3 reads CASSRPQEVNTEAFF. DNA for the CDR3: TGTGCCAGTAGTAGACCTCAGGAGGTGAACACTGAAGCTTTCTTT.

The chain is built from TRBV18 and TRBJ1-1; a possible D gene is TRBD1 (6 bases). The V gene's germline CDR1 is KGHSH and CDR2 LQKENI. The CDR3 sequence is 14 residues long. V was pared by 10 bases and J by 5 bases, with 20 bases between. The CDR3 sequence is CATNDGWGRTEAFF. In nucleotides, the CDR3 is TGTGCCACTAACGACGGCTGGGGGCGGACTGAAGCTTTCTTT.

V gene TRBV11-2 combines with J gene TRBJ1-1; perhaps TRBD1 as D (5 bases). This CDR3 is built from 15 residues. The germline V gene encodes CDR1 SGHAT and CDR2 FQNNGV. V lost 0 bases and J 4 bases, leaving 12 bases between the germline ends. Written as DNA, the CDR3 is TGTGCCAGCAGCTTAGATGGGCAGGGTGGCACTGAAGCTTTCTTT. Amino acid sequence: CASSLDGQGGTEAFF.

V is TRBV27 and J is TRBJ2-5; TRBD1 matches 9 bases. There are 14 residues in the CDR3. Trimming removed 2 bases from V and 5 bases from J; junction bases left unmatched: 3. Germline V gene lookup returns CDR1 MNHEY and CDR2 SMNVEV (reference sequence). Here the CDR3 DNA reads TGTGCCAGCAGTTTAAGGGACAGGGTCGAGACCCAGTACTTC. This translates into CASSLRDRVETQYF.

The chain carries TRBV23-1 and TRBJ1-4, with 8 bases that match TRBD1. TRBV23-1 counts as an open reading frame of uncertain function. V shed 7 bases and J 8 bases; nucleotides not matched to a gene: 9. The CDR3 has 14 residues. For the CDR3, the DNA is TGCGCCAGCAACCCAAGGACAGGGCAGGAAAAACTGTTTTTT. This gives the protein CASNPRTGQEKLFF.

This chain uses TRBV19 with TRBJ2-1, with 7 bases matching TRBD1. From germline, CDR1 is LNHDA and CDR2 SQIVND (reference sequence). The CDR3 extends over 11 amino acids. V trimming: 3 bases; J trimming: 10 bases; junction bases outside the gene matches: 0. The CDR3 region is CASSMDREQFF. CDR3 DNA sequence: TGTGCCAGTAGTATGGACAGGGAGCAGTTCTTC.

The chain links TRBV16 to TRBJ2-1; a possible D gene is TRBD2 (6 bases). Per the germline V gene, CDR1 is KGHSY and CDR2 is FQNENV. Trimming removed 0 bases from V and 4 bases from J, with 13 bases in between. This CDR3 region has 16 residues. Here the CDR3 reads CASSQSGSSGYNEQFF. For the CDR3, the DNA is TGTGCCAGCAGCCAATCAGGGTCCAGCGGGTACAATGAGCAGTTCTTC.

The gene calls are TRBV27 and TRBJ2-1; the match to TRBD2 covers 11 bases. The CDR3 length is 13 residues. Germline V gives CDR1 MNHEY, CDR2 SMNVEV (reference sequence). The V and J ends lost 9 bases and 4 bases, in that order; junction bases with no gene match: 2. The DNA for the CDR3 is TGTGCCAGTGGGACTAGCGGATACAATGAGCAGTTCTTC. It yields the protein CASGTSGYNEQFF.

Regarding this clone: The CDR3 does not end in the conserved phenylalanine or tryptophan, so this is likely a read error. The gene calls are TRBV5-6 and TRBJ1-2; the match to TRBD1 covers 9 bases. The CDR3 length is 14 residues. Germline V gene data show CDR1 as SGHDT and CDR2 as YYEEEE. V lost 2 bases to trimming and J lost 5 bases; unmatched junction nucleotides: 4. CDR3 DNA sequence: TGTGCCAGCAGCTTAGGAGACAGGGGGTATGGCTACACCCTC. Amino acid sequence: CASSLGDRGYGYTL.

The chain has TRBV19 and TRBJ2-7; tentatively, D is TRBD1 (7 bases). The germline gives CDR1 LNHDA, CDR2 SQIVND (reference sequence). The V end was cut by 6 bases, the J end by 2 bases, with 14 bases between. The CDR3 sequence is 14 residues long. The CDR3, as DNA: TGTGCCAGTAGCCATCCAGGGGGGACCTACGAGCAGTACTTC. This codes for CASSHPGGTYEQYF. Combining the CDR3 with reference TRBV19 and TRBJ2-7 gives the whole variable domain DGGITQSPKYLFRKEGQNVTLSCEQNLNHDAMYWYRQDPGQGLRLIYYSQIVNDFQKGDIAEGYSVSREKKESFPLTVTSAQKNPTAFYLCASSHPGGTYEQYFGPGTRLTVT.

V is TRBV19 and J is TRBJ2-3; 12 nucleotides line up with TRBD2. The CDR3 runs to 16 residues. Per germline, CDR1 LNHDA and CDR2 SQIVND (reference sequence). J was trimmed by 2 bases and V by 9 bases; bases with no gene match: 9. The CDR3 protein is CASTSGRFPSTDTQYF. In DNA form, the CDR3 reads TGTGCCAGCACTAGCGGGAGGTTTCCCTCCACAGATACGCAGTATTTT. Full variable domain (outside the CDR3, taken from reference TRBV19 and TRBJ2-3): DGGITQSPKYLFRKEGQNVTLSCEQNLNHDAMYWYRQDPGQGLRLIYYSQIVNDFQKGDIAEGYSVSREKKESFPLTVTSAQKNPTAFYLCASTSGRFPSTDTQYFGPGTRLTVL.

The CDR3 DNA reads as TGTGCCAGCAGTGTGGACCTAGCGGCCTACGAGCAGTACTTC. It encodes CASSVDLAAYEQYF. This rearrangement joins TRBV2 to TRBJ2-7, with TRBD2 matching 7 bases. With 4 bases clipped from V and 2 bases from J, the junction kept 5 bases outside the gene matches. The CDR3 consists of 14 residues. Per germline, CDR1 SNHLY and CDR2 FYNNEI. The whole variable domain, filled in from reference TRBV2 and TRBJ2-7, reads EPEVTQTPSHQVTQMGQEVILRCVPISNHLYFYWYRQILGQKVEFLVSFYNNEISEKSEIFDDQFSVERPDGSNFTLKIRSTKLEDSAMYFCASSVDLAAYEQYFGPGTRLTVT.

The chain joins TRBV5-1 to TRBJ2-3; a possible D gene is TRBD2 (6 bases). The length of the CDR3 is 16 residues. The V gene's germline CDR1 is SGHRS and CDR2 YFSETQ. V gave up 4 bases and J gave up 2 bases, with 17 bases separating them. CDR3 in DNA: TGCGCCAGCAGCAAATTGGGGACTCCCCTCACAGATACGCAGTATTTT. Translation: CASSKLGTPLTDTQYF.

The V and J genes are TRBV5-5 and TRBJ1-2; possibly TRBD1 for D (5 bases). This CDR3 is 14 amino acids long. Trimming left V 0 bases short and J 2 bases short, with 8 bases between. Germline loops: CDR1 SGHKS, CDR2 YYEKEE (reference sequence). The CDR3 reads CASSLADINYGYTF. CDR3 DNA: TGTGCCAGCAGCTTGGCGGACATCAACTATGGCTACACCTTC.

CDR3 loop: CASSVFGEGNQPQHF. The CDR3 nucleotides read TGTGCCAGCAGCGTATTCGGGGAGGGCAATCAGCCCCAGCATTTT. The V and J genes are TRBV9 and TRBJ1-5; D not certain. The CDR3 contains 15 residues. V lost 1 base and J lost 2, with 10 bases in between. CDR1 is SGDLS, CDR2 YYNGEE, per germline. Full variable domain (rest looked up from reference TRBV9 and TRBJ1-5): DSGVTQTPKHLITATGQRVTLRCSPRSGDLSVYWYQQSLDQGLQFLIQYYNGEERAKGNILERFSAQQFPDLHSELNLSSLELGDSALYFCASSVFGEGNQPQHFGDGTRLSIL.

V and J are TRBV2 and TRBJ2-7, with 9 bases aligning to TRBD1. The CDR3 is 14 amino acids. Germline values: CDR1 SNHLY, CDR2 FYNNEI. V lost 6 bases and J lost 7; bases outside the gene matches: 10. The DNA of the CDR3 is TGTGCCAGCAGCGCAAACGGACAGGGGCAAGAGCAGTACTTC. It translates to CASSANGQGQEQYF.

The genes are TRBV6-6 and TRBJ2-6; no clear D. The CDR3 covers 16 residues. Germline CDR1 reads MNHNY; CDR2 reads SVGAGI (reference sequence). Trimming took off 5 bases at V and 0 bases at J, with 11 bases between the two ends. CDR3 nucleotides: TGTGCCAGCAGTCCAAGACACCACTCTGGGGCCAACGTCCTGACTTTC. This translates into CASSPRHHSGANVLTF.

The V and J genes are TRBV11-2 and TRBJ1-2; the match to TRBD1 covers 8 bases. The CDR3 runs 15 residues. J was trimmed by 4 bases and V by 1 base; bases with no gene match: 5. Germline values: CDR1 SGHAT, CDR2 FQNNGV. CDR3: CASSLGPDRVYGYTF. In nucleotides, the CDR3 is TGTGCCAGCAGCTTAGGACCGGACAGGGTCTATGGCTACACCTTC.

The chain carries TRBV21-1 and TRBJ1-1. TRBV21-1 is tagged as a pseudogene. This CDR3 region has 14 residues. CDR3 in DNA: TGTGCCAGCAGCAAAAGCACGAGGAACACTGAAGCTTTCTTT. It is translated as CASSKSTRNTEAFF.

This rearrangement joins TRBV28 to TRBJ1-3; D is ambiguous. This CDR3 is built from 15 residues. CDR1 is MDHEN, CDR2 SYDVKM, per germline. The V and J ends lost 5 bases and 4 bases respectively, with 15 bases between them. The CDR3 spells CASSPLPVTGNTIYF. The DNA for the CDR3 is TGTGCCAGCAGTCCCCTTCCCGTGACAGGAAACACCATATATTTT. Variable domain in full (rest from reference TRBV28 and TRBJ1-3): DVKVTQSSRYLVKRTGEKVFLECVQDMDHENMFWYRQDPGLGLRLIYFSYDVKMKEKGDIPEGYSVSREKKERFSLILESASTNQTSMYLCASSPLPVTGNTIYFGEGSWLTVV.

V gene TRBV30 combines with J gene TRBJ1-2; 8 bases line up with TRBD1. The ends lost 1 base at V and 6 bases at J; junction bases unmatched: 4. Germline lookup yields CDR1 GTSNPN and CDR2 SVGIG (reference sequence). The CDR3 has 13 amino acids. The chain's CDR3 is CAWSGGQVDGYTF. The CDR3 DNA is TGTGCCTGGAGTGGGGGACAGGTGGATGGCTACACCTTC.

V gene TRBV5-1 combines with J gene TRBJ2-6; 10 bases align to TRBD1. Germline CDR1 is SGHRS and CDR2 is YFSETQ. This CDR3 comprises 19 residues. V lost 3 bases and J lost 0; bases outside the gene matches: 9. CDR3 residues: CASSWDRGAGSSGANVLTF. DNA of the CDR3: TGCGCCAGCAGCTGGGACAGGGGAGCGGGTTCCTCTGGGGCCAACGTCCTGACTTTC.

The chain links TRBV5-4 to TRBJ1-1; 9 bases agree with TRBD1. Trimming removed 1 base from V and 5 bases from J; junction bases left unmatched: 6. The germline V gene has CDR1 SGHNT and CDR2 YYREEE (reference sequence). The CDR3 is 15 residues long. In DNA form, the CDR3 reads TGTGCCAGCAGCTTGTTGACAGGGGGTGGAACTGAAGCTTTCTTT. This gives the protein CASSLLTGGGTEAFF.

The CDR3 here is CASSSGRIPYEQYF. The CDR3 DNA reads as TGTGCCAGCAGTTCAGGCCGAATACCCTACGAGCAGTACTTC. This sequence joins TRBV28 and TRBJ2-5; the D is unclear. The DNA matches TRBJ2-7 better at its end, which makes the J call doubtful. CDR1 is MDHEN, CDR2 SYDVKM, per germline. The CDR3 loop spans 14 amino acids.

The V and J genes are TRBV11-2 and TRBJ2-5, with 7 bases aligning to TRBD2. The CDR3 extends over 15 amino acids. V gave up 3 bases and J gave up 4 bases; unmatched junction bases: 8. The germline V gene has CDR1 SGHAT and CDR2 FQNNGV. CDR3 sequence (DNA): TGTGCCAGCAGCTTGGCCTACGGGGGGAGAGAGACCCAGTACTTC. This gives the protein CASSLAYGGRETQYF. Full variable domain (remainder filled in from reference TRBV11-2 and TRBJ2-5): EAGVAQSPRYKIIEKRQSVAFWCNPISGHATLYWYQQILGQGPKLLIQFQNNGVVDDSQLPKDRFSAERLKGVDSTLKIQPAKLEDSAVYLCASSLAYGGRETQYFGPGTRLLVL.

This chain's CDR3 is CASGGETYEQYF. The CDR3 DNA sequence: TGTGCCAGCGGAGGGGAGACCTACGAGCAGTACTTC. V gene TRBV7-9 combines with J gene TRBJ2-7, with D possibly TRBD2 on 6 matching bases. The CDR3 runs to 12 residues. Germline CDR1 reads SEHNR; CDR2 reads FQNEAQ (reference sequence). Trimming took 8 bases from V and 2 from J, leaving 10 bases between them.